This TCR beta chain derives from a study of persistence of HIV-infected CD4 T cells. This was the immunoSEQ version 4 assay in survey mode. Clones were sequenced by immunoSEQ multiplex PCR, and TCRdb holds only the in-frame ones, with some missing. The table shows about 40,000 clones, with around 90% occurring only once. Study outcomes and limitations: Proviral oligoclonality tracked with TCR oligoclonality within the same sorted cells. Degenerate expanded CDR3beta sequences were enriched among CMV- and Gag-responding cells.

This nonspecific control used anti-CD3/anti-CD28 bead stimulation of CD4+ T cells. Sorting selected CD4+ T cells upregulating both CD40 ligand and CD69. Adults with HIV-1 started suppressive ART while chronically infected. Donors had CD4+ T cell counts above 400 cells/uL and were CMV-seropositive. Looked up from germline, CDR1 is LGHDT and CDR2 is YNNKEL (reference sequence). The CDR3 consists of 17 residues. V shed 1 base, J shed 1 base, and the junction held 6 bases outside the gene matches. Worth noting for this clone: What it binds is not known.

This clonotype originated in an adult man with HIV who was CMV-seropositive. The chain links TRBV3-1 (or the pseudogene TRBV3-2) to TRBJ2-7; TRBD1 matches 11 bases. The sequences come from CD4+ T cells sorted from PBMCs after approximately 18-hour stimulation, collected from a patient who received antiretroviral therapy. CDR3 in DNA: TGTGCCAGCAGCCAAGTATTTTGGGACAGGGGGTCCTACGAGCAGTACTTC. Its protein product is CASSQVFWDRGSYEQYF.